The text below deals with one TCR beta chain. Its antigen target is currently unknown. No clone much larger than this one lies a single base away; base qualities are absent. This entry is derived from a study of control samples from healthy donors and cancer patients (TCRdb year 2020). The library was obtained by the immunoSEQ multiplex PCR assay. Held by TCRdb, this immuneACCESS table contains in-frame sequences only and omits some clones. Under half of the omission traces to an unresolved V gene where checked; the cause of the rest is unknown. In this sample the table shows roughly 120,000 clones, roughly 95% of which occur a single time. The ten top clones hold 3.6% of the sample. Compared with germline, V lacks 5 bases and J lacks 6 bases; bases without a gene match: 3. The CDR3 sequence holds 13 residues, the cysteine and phenylalanine included. The entry retains the CDR3 DNA only, 39 bases that are in frame from base 1. Reading the germline V gene gives CDR1 SGHDT and CDR2 YYEEEE.

The sequence links TRBV5-6 to TRBJ1-5; the central 9 bases match TRBD1. What was sequenced was blood. The TCR sequence derives from a man under 40 in good health. CDR3 loop: CASSRQGGQPQHF. The bases read TGTGCCAGCAGTAGACAGGGGGGTCAGCCCCAGCATTTT.